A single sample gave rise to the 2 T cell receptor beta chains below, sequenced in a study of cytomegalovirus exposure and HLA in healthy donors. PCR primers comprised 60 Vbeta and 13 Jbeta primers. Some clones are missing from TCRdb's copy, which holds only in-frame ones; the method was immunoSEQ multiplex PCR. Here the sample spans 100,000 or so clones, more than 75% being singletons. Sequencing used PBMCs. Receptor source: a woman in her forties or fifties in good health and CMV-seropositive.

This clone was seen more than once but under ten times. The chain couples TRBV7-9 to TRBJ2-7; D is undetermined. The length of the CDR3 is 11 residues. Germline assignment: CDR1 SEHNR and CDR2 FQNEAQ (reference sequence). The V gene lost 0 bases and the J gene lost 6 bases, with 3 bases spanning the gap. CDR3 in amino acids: CASSLAAEQYF. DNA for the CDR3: TGTGCCAGCAGCTTAGCGGCCGAGCAGTACTTC.

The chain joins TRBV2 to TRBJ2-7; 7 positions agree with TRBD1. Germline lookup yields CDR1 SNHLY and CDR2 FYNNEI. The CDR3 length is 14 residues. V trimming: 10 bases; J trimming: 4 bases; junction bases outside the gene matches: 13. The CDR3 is CAIYRDSRTYEQYF. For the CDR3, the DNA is TGTGCCATCTACCGGGACAGTCGTACTTACGAGCAGTACTTC.